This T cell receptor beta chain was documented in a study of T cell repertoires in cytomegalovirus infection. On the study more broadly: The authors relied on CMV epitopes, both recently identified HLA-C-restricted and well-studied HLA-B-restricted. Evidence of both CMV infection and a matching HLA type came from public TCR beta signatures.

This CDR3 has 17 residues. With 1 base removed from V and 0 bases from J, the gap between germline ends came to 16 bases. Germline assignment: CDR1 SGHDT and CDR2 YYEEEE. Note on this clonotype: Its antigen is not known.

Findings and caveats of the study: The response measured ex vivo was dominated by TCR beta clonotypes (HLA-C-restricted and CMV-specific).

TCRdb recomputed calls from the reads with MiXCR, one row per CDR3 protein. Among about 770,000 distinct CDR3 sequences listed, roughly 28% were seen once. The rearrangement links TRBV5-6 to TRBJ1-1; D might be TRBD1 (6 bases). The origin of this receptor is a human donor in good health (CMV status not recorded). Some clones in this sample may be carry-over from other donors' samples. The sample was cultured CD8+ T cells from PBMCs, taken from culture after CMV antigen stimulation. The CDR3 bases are TGTGCCAGCAGCTTGATCGGACAGAACAACATGAACACTGAAGCTTTCTTT. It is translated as CASSLIGQNNMNTEAFF. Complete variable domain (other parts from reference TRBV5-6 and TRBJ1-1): DAGVTQSPTHLIKTRGQQVTLRCSPKSGHDTVSWYQQALGQGPQFIFQYYEEEERQRGNFPDRFSGHQFPNYSSELNVNALLLGDSALYLCASSLIGQNNMNTEAFFGQGTRLTVV.